This T cell receptor (beta chain) emerged from a study of blood T cell repertoires in COVID-19. Germline CDR1 reads SGHVS; CDR2 reads FNYEAQ. Trimming removed 1 base from V and 2 bases from J; junction bases left unmatched: 10. The CDR3 spans 17 residues. The table came from immunoSEQ multiplex PCR; TCRdb's copy has only in-frame clones and leaves some out. Found here are 350,000 to 500,000 clones, more than 70% of them singletons; the top ten hold roughly 1.4%. The chain combines TRBV7-6 with TRBJ1-2, with 7 positions matching TRBD1. Sequencing was performed on PBMCs or T cells enriched from blood (not recorded which). This sequence originates from a young woman who had been exposed to COVID-19. The CDR3 nucleotides are TGTGCCAGCAGCTTAGAGGCAACAGGGGACCCGAACTATGGCTACACCTTC. The encoded protein is CASSLEATGDPNYGYTF.